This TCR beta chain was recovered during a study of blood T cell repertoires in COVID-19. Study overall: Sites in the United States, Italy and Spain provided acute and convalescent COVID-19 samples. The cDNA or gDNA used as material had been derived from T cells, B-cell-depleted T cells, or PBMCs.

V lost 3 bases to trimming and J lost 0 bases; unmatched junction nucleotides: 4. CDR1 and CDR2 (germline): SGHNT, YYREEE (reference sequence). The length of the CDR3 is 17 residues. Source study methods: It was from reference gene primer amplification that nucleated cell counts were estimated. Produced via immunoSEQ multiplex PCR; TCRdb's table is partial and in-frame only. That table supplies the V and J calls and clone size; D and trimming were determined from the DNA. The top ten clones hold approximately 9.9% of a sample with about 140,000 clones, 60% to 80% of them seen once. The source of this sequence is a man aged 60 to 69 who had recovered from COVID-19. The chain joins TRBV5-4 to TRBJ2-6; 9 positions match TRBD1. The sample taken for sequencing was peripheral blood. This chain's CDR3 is CASSYGTGISGANVLTF. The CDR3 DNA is TGTGCCAGCAGCTACGGGACAGGGATCTCTGGGGCCAACGTCCTGACTTTC.